This T cell receptor beta chain was found in a study of Ad26.COV2.S vaccination and SARS-CoV-2 variants. Turning to the study itself: Each vaccinee took Ad26.COV2.S intramuscularly, once or twice 56 days apart.

Sequencing used immunoSEQ multiplex PCR; TCRdb keeps in-frame clones, though not all of them. Of approximately 410,000 clones in the sample, over 75% were seen once. In regard to this clone: Its antigen is unidentified.

CDR1 and CDR2 from the germline V gene are MDHEN and SYDVKM. V lost 7 bases and J lost 0, with 15 bases in between. This CDR3 is built from 15 residues. Indicated treatment: roughly 19 received Ad26.COV2.S at low or high dose, single or two shots; a few received placebo; per-sample allocation not given. Sampling happened 63 days after the first vaccine or placebo injection. Study-level results: Assessments of TCR breadth and depth may have underestimated the total T cell responses. Among vaccine recipients, spike-specific TCR breadth exceeded that of placebo recipients.

V and J are TRBV28 and TRBJ1-2, with D possibly being TRBD1 (5 bases). Sample: peripheral blood, taken in a trial of Ad26.COV2.S vaccine versus placebo. The origin of this receptor is a person aged 18 to 59 who received the Ad26.COV2.S COVID-19 vaccine or a placebo. Here the CDR3 reads CASKRGAGTNYGYTF. The CDR3 region has the DNA TGTGCCAGCAAAAGAGGTGCAGGGACTAACTATGGCTACACCTTC.